The source of this T cell receptor (beta chain) is a study of graft-versus-host responses after intestinal transplantation. Study background: Uniformly, recipients were administered anti-thymocyte globulin induction with subsequent tacrolimus and steroids for 2 to 3 years. Points from the study as a whole: Recipient marrow showed GvH clones, some seen first in ileum or blood. Allografts carried high graft-versus-host to host-versus-graft clonal ratios in patients having graft-donor T cell macrochimerism.

Trimming left V 3 bases short and J 11 bases short, with 20 bases between. Germline CDR1 reads WSHSY; CDR2 reads SAAADI. The CDR3 is 16 residues long. This clone appeared once. Its antigen is unidentified. Generated by immunoSEQ multiplex PCR, the TCRdb table keeps only in-frame clones and is missing some. The table includes over 45,000 clones, roughly 93% detected once. This chain joins TRBV10-2 and TRBJ2-6; D possibly matches TRBD1 or TRBD2 (7 bases each). This TCR was sampled from a human donor who was the organ donor for an intestinal transplant. Material: unstimulated CD4+ T cells sorted from spleen or lymph node cells, obtained before transplant. CDR3 sequence: CASSEPTGRARDVLTF. In DNA form, the CDR3 reads TGCGCCAGCAGTGAACCGACAGGGAGGGCAAGGGACGTCCTGACTTTC.